These T cell receptor beta chains were read from a single sample in a study of beta chain features in type 1 diabetes. The assay was immunoSEQ multiplex PCR, and TCRdb's table has in-frame clones only and misses some. This table has under 950,000 clones, about 17% appearing once. Specimen: naive CD4+ T cells from blood. These receptors originate from a woman aged 18-35 years in good health. CDR3s include the opening cysteine and the closing phenylalanine or tryptophan. D genes are given only for firm matches. Size tells how often a clone was seen (once, few, many) or the class of an expanded clone, and some rows leave it out.

j_gene: TRBJ2-7
v_gene: TRBV5-4
d_gene: TRBD1
abundance: few
CDR3aa: CASSIGTGAEGKQYF
CDR3nt: TGTGCCAGCAGCATCGGGACAGGGGCCGAGGGAAAGCAGTACTTC

j_gene: TRBJ2-3
v_gene: TRBV7-2
d_gene: .
abundance: few
CDR3aa: CASSRMTDTQYF
CDR3nt: TGTGCCAGCAGCCGGATGACAGATACGCAGTATTTT

j_gene: TRBJ2-2
v_gene: TRBV7-3
d_gene: .
abundance: .
CDR3aa: CASSPTGLSTGELFF
CDR3nt: TGTGCCAGCAGCCCAACGGGCCTGTCCACCGGGGAGCTGTTTTTT

j_gene: TRBJ2-6
v_gene: TRBV15
d_gene: .
abundance: few
CDR3aa: CATSREVWQSTGANVLTF
CDR3nt: TGTGCCACCAGCAGAGAAGTATGGCAGTCGACTGGGGCCAACGTCCTGACTTTC

j_gene: TRBJ1-1
v_gene: TRBV6-5
d_gene: .
abundance: .
CDR3aa: CASSYSSMPNTEAFF
CDR3nt: TGTGCCAGCAGTTACTCGTCCATGCCGAACACTGAAGCTTTCTTT

j_gene: TRBJ2-6
v_gene: TRBV18
d_gene: TRBD2
abundance: few
CDR3aa: CASSGLAGISGANVLTF
CDR3nt: TGTGCCAGCTCAGGACTAGCGGGGATCTCTGGGGCCAACGTCCTGACTTTC

j_gene: TRBJ2-2
v_gene: TRBV7-2
d_gene: TRBD2
abundance: few
CDR3aa: CASSAREAVAGELFF
CDR3nt: TGTGCCAGCAGCGCGCGGGAGGCCGTGGCCGGGGAGCTGTTTTTT

j_gene: TRBJ2-7
v_gene: TRBV7-2
d_gene: TRBD1
abundance: few
CDR3aa: CASSPPDRGGEQYF
CDR3nt: TGTGCCAGCAGCCCACCGGACAGGGGAGGCGAGCAGTACTTC

j_gene: TRBJ1-1
v_gene: TRBV19
d_gene: .
abundance: few
CDR3aa: CASRDNTEAFF
CDR3nt: TGTGCCAGTAGGGACAACACTGAAGCTTTCTTT

j_gene: TRBJ2-1
v_gene: TRBV2
d_gene: .
abundance: .
CDR3aa: CASRRFSDEQFF
CDR3nt: TGTGCCAGCAGACGCTTTTCTGATGAGCAGTTCTTC

j_gene: TRBJ2-7
v_gene: TRBV9
d_gene: .
abundance: few
CDR3aa: CASSVGLATYEQYF
CDR3nt: TGTGCCAGCAGCGTAGGGCTAGCTACTTACGAGCAGTACTTC

j_gene: TRBJ2-1
v_gene: TRBV28
d_gene: .
abundance: .
CDR3aa: CASSFWGGGGMGNEQFF
CDR3nt: TGTGCCAGCAGTTTTTGGGGAGGGGGCGGTATGGGCAATGAGCAGTTCTTC

j_gene: TRBJ1-1
v_gene: TRBV7-9
d_gene: .
abundance: .
CDR3aa: CASSSDWNTEAFF
CDR3nt: TGTGCCAGCAGCTCTGACTGGAACACTGAAGCTTTCTTT

j_gene: TRBJ2-3
v_gene: TRBV6-1
d_gene: TRBD1
abundance: few
CDR3aa: CASSRDREANTQYF
CDR3nt: TGTGCCAGCAGCCGGGACAGGGAAGCGAATACGCAGTATTTT

j_gene: TRBJ2-2
v_gene: TRBV7-2
d_gene: .
abundance: few
CDR3aa: CASSYQARSVGELFF
CDR3nt: TGTGCCAGCAGCTACCAAGCCCGGAGCGTCGGGGAGCTGTTTTTT

j_gene: TRBJ1-1
v_gene: TRBV6-5
d_gene: .
abundance: .
CDR3aa: CASKDTGGRNTEAFF
CDR3nt: TGTGCCAGCAAGGATACGGGGGGCCGCAACACTGAAGCTTTCTTT

j_gene: TRBJ2-7
v_gene: TRBV18
d_gene: .
abundance: .
CDR3aa: CASSPSTSRSSYEQYF
CDR3nt: TGTGCCAGCTCACCGTCAACTAGCCGCAGCTCCTACGAGCAGTACTTC

j_gene: TRBJ2-2
v_gene: TRBV18
d_gene: .
abundance: .
CDR3aa: CASSPRGTTNTGELFF
CDR3nt: TGTGCCAGCTCACCCCGAGGCACTACTAACACCGGGGAGCTGTTTTTT

j_gene: TRBJ2-7
v_gene: TRBV28
d_gene: .
abundance: few
CDR3aa: CASSLSWNEQYF
CDR3nt: TGTGCCAGCAGTTTATCATGGAACGAGCAGTACTTC

j_gene: TRBJ2-3
v_gene: TRBV10-3
d_gene: TRBD2
abundance: .
CDR3aa: CASRRASGREGTDTQYF
CDR3nt: TGTGCCAGCCGACGGGCTAGCGGGAGGGAGGGTACAGATACGCAGTATTTT

j_gene: TRBJ2-1
v_gene: TRBV6-6
d_gene: TRBD2
abundance: few
CDR3aa: CASSKVLAGSNEQFF
CDR3nt: TGTGCCAGCAGTAAAGTTCTAGCGGGTAGCAATGAGCAGTTCTTC

j_gene: TRBJ2-7
v_gene: TRBV5-1
d_gene: TRBD1
abundance: few
CDR3aa: CASRDSTYEQYF
CDR3nt: TGCGCCAGCCGGGACAGCACCTACGAGCAGTACTTC